The source of this TCR beta chain is a study of cytomegalovirus exposure and HLA in healthy donors. Primers included in the PCR were 60 Vbeta and 13 Jbeta primers. Measured with immunoSEQ multiplex PCR; TCRdb has only the in-frame clones, and not every one. The table has some 170,000 clones, around four fifths seen once. From germline, CDR1 is KGHSH and CDR2 LQKENI. V lost 1 base to trimming and J lost 6 bases, with 9 bases between them. This CDR3 comprises 14 residues. Although they were nominally healthy when sampled, donors likely had unrecorded immune exposures. This clone was picked up a small number of times.

The origin of this receptor is a man younger than 35 in good health and CMV-seropositive. The chain couples TRBV18 to TRBJ2-2, with TRBD2 as a possible D gene (6 bases). Specimen: PBMCs. The CDR3 nucleotides read TGTGCCAGCTCACCACAATGGGACTCCGGGGAGCTGTTTTTT. It translates to CASSPQWDSGELFF.